This T cell receptor (beta chain) comes out of a study of T cells in women clearing cervical HPV infection. Study-level information: Controls gave blood once infection was undetectable; cases at lesion identification. Whole-study findings and limits: Cases and controls were distinguished at AUC around 0.87 by richness and V genes. Timing of associations relative to infection is unclear; T-cell subsets were not isolated. CIN3+ cases had significantly higher TCR richness than controls; evenness did not differ.

Clones were read by immunoSEQ multiplex PCR, and TCRdb kept only the in-frame ones, dropping some. There are fewer than 50,000 clones in the sample, with about 8% held by the top ten. As regards this clone: Antigen: not known.

The sequence was collected from a woman aged 18 to 75 with a cervical HPV16 infection that either progressed to CIN3+ or cleared (not recorded which). What was sequenced was blood buffy coat.

Partial CDR3 DNA: TGTGCCAGCAGAGGACTAGCGGGTTTCAATGAG. It translates to CASRGLAGFNE. The whole CDR3 sequence is CASRGLAGFNEQFF. V is TRBV2 and J is TRBJ2-1; 11 bases align to TRBD2. The read is 3 residues too short to cover the CDR3 end, so that end is filled in from the germline J gene. CDR3 size: 14 residues. V was pared by 6 bases and J by 6 bases, with 4 bases of the junction left unmatched. Germline V gene data show CDR1 as SNHLY and CDR2 as FYNNEI.